This TCR beta chain was observed in a study of OX40 agonist ivuxolimab in advanced cancers. CDR1 and CDR2 from the germline V gene are MDHEN and SYDVKM. The CDR3 runs 14 residues. V dropped 7 bases and J dropped 2 bases, with 15 bases sitting between them. The method was immunoSEQ multiplex PCR; TCRdb's version includes in-frame clones alone and lacks a portion of them. Of 90,000 to 100,000 clones in the sample, about nine tenths are singletons; the top ten hold roughly 0.8%. V usage is TRBV28 and J usage is TRBJ2-7, with D perhaps matching TRBD1 (5 bases). Sequences were derived from CD4+ or CD8+ T cells sorted from blood, sampled in a trial of the OX40 agonist ivuxolimab. The receptor comes from an adult with an advanced solid tumor such as melanoma, head and neck, liver or kidney cancer. CDR3 loop: CASTAGWGTYEQYF. CDR3 coding DNA: TGTGCCAGCACCGCCGGATGGGGCACCTACGAGCAGTACTTC.